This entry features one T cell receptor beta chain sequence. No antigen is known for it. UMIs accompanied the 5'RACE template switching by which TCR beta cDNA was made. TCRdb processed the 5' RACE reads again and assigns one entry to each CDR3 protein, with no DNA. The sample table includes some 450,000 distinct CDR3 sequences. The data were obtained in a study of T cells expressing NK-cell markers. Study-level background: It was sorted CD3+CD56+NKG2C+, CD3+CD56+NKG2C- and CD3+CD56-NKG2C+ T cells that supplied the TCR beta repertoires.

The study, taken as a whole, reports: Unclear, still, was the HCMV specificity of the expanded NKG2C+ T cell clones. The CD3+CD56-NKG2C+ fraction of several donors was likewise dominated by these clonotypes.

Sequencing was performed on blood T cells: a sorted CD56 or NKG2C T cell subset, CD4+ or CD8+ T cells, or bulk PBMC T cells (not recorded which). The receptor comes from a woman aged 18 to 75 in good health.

The CDR3: CASSQWEGRALQETQYF. This chain links TRBV9 with TRBJ2-5; TCRdb gives TRBD2 as the D gene, but with no DNA this cannot be confirmed. Germline assignment: CDR1 SGDLS and CDR2 YYNGEE. The CDR3 consists of 17 residues.